This is a list of T cell receptor beta chains from one sample in a study of early T cells in non-severe SARS-CoV-2 infection. TCRdb re-called the 5' RACE reads through MiXCR, storing one row per CDR3 protein. Of tens of thousands of distinct CDR3 sequences in the sample, around 10% are singletons; the top ten hold about 2.8%. Material: whole blood, obtained at baseline. The receptor source for this set is an adult who was a healthcare worker with PCR-confirmed SARS-CoV-2 infection or an uninfected control (not recorded which). CDR3s include the opening cysteine and the closing phenylalanine or tryptophan. The D gene is left open where the match is weak. Clone sizes are given selectively: once, few, many, or a class where the clone is expanded.

D,size,J,length,V,DNA,CDR3
.,.,TRBJ2-3,16,TRBV14,TGTGCCAGCAGCCAAGTTTCTGGGGGCCCTACAGATACGCAGTATTTT,CASSQVSGGPTDTQYF
TRBD1,.,TRBJ2-7,14,TRBV5-1,TGCGCCAGCAGCCCCGGGACAGCCGAATACGAGCAGTACTTC,CASSPGTAEYEQYF
.,few,TRBJ2-1,12,TRBV6-2/TRBV6-3,TGTGCCAGCACCCAGGACCGCTTTAAGCAGTTCTTC,CASTQDRFKQFF
.,.,TRBJ2-2,15,TRBV4-3,TGCGCCAGCTCCGAAGGGTCGCGGGACACCGGGGAGCTGTTTTTT,CASSEGSRDTGELFF
.,few,TRBJ2-5,14,TRBV9,TGTGCCAGCAGCGTAGGATGGGCTCAAGAGACCCAGTACTTC,CASSVGWAQETQYF
.,.,TRBJ2-7,13,TRBV7-8,TGTGCCAGCCAGGGTCTCATGGACCACGAGCAGTACTTC,CASQGLMDHEQYF
TRBD1,.,TRBJ2-5,14,TRBV20-1,TGCAGTGCCCGGATACCGGGACAGGAAGAGACCCAGTACTTC,CSARIPGQEETQYF
.,.,TRBJ2-7,14,TRBV19,TGTGCCAGTAATCCCGAGACAACCTCCTACGAGCAGTACTTC,CASNPETTSYEQYF
TRBD1,many,TRBJ1-5,16,TRBV7-9,TGTGCCAGCAGCCTTAACCGGGACAGGGAATATCAGCCCCAGCATTTT,CASSLNRDREYQPQHF
.,few,TRBJ1-1,14,TRBV10-2,TGCGCCAGCCTTGACCGCAACGGGTACACTGAAGCTTTCTTT,CASLDRNGYTEAFF
TRBD2,many,TRBJ2-7,15,TRBV27,TGTGCCAGCAGTATAGGGCGGGGGGACTTCTACGAGCAGTACTTC,CASSIGRGDFYEQYF
.,.,TRBJ1-1,13,TRBV10-2,TGCGCCAGCAGTGAGTCCATCTACACTGAAGCTTTCTTT,CASSESIYTEAFF
.,.,TRBJ1-1,11,TRBV5-1,TGCGCCAGCAGCGCTAACTCTGAAGCTTTCTTT,CASSANSEAFF
.,many,TRBJ1-6,13,TRBV12-3/TRBV12-4,TGTGCCAGCAACCAGGGGCGGAATTCACCCCTCCACTTT,CASNQGRNSPLHF
TRBD2,many,TRBJ2-1,15,TRBV4-3,TGCGCCAGCAGCTATGGACTAGCGAAGGTCAATGAGCAGTTCTTC,CASSYGLAKVNEQFF
.,.,TRBJ1-5,13,TRBV6-1,TGTGCCATCTGGGCGAGGGAAGGGCAGCCCCAGCATTTT,CAIWAREGQPQHF
.,.,TRBJ2-6,12,TRBV2,TGTGCCAGCAGTGAAGGGACCAACGTCCTGACTTTC,CASSEGTNVLTF
TRBD1,.,TRBJ2-2,16,TRBV10-1,TGCGCCAGCAGTGAGCTCGACAGGGCGAACACCGGGGAGCTGTTTTTT,CASSELDRANTGELFF
.,.,TRBJ2-3,15,TRBV9,TGTGCCAGCAGCGTAGGCCCCCGGCCCGCAGATACGCAGTATTTT,CASSVGPRPADTQYF
.,.,TRBJ1-6,17,TRBV11-2,TGTGCCAGCAGCCTAAATTATAGGGGGGCCTATAATTCACCCCTCCACTTT,CASSLNYRGAYNSPLHF
.,many,TRBJ2-3,16,TRBV19,TGTGCCAGTACCACCTTGGGGGGGCGGCTGGCCGATACGCAGTATTTT,CASTTLGGRLADTQYF
.,few,TRBJ2-1,19,TRBV10-2,TGCGCCAGCAGTGAGTCTCTGGGCCAGGGGGGAGTGTCCTACAATGAGCAGTTCTTC,CASSESLGQGGVSYNEQFF
TRBD1,.,TRBJ2-4,17,TRBV18,TGTGCCAGCTCACCGGGGACAGCCACTCTAGCCAAAAACATTCAGTACTTC,CASSPGTATLAKNIQYF
.,few,TRBJ2-7,14,TRBV12-3/TRBV12-4,TGTGCCAGCAGTTTAGGCCGGGCCACCTACGAGCAGTACTTC,CASSLGRATYEQYF
.,.,TRBJ2-7,13,TRBV20-1,TGCAGTATCCGGAGGCAGGGGTCCTACGAGCAGTACTTC,CSIRRQGSYEQYF
.,.,TRBJ1-1,13,TRBV30,TGTGCCTGGACCACAGAGAGACACTTCCAAGCTTTCTTT,CAWTTERHFQAFF
.,many,TRBJ1-1,12,TRBV6-2/TRBV6-3,TGTGCCAGCAGTTACGCCAGCAAAGAAGCTTTCTTT,CASSYASKEAFF
.,few,TRBJ1-3,15,TRBV7-2,TGTGCCAGCAGCACCCCCCTAGGCTCTGGAAACACCATATATTTT,CASSTPLGSGNTIYF
.,few,TRBJ2-7,13,TRBV27,TGTGCCAGCAGTTTATCTTCGACCTACGAGCAGTACTTC,CASSLSSTYEQYF
TRBD1,.,TRBJ1-1,11,TRBV29-1,TGCAGCGTTAACAGGGGGAATGAAGCTTTCTTT,CSVNRGNEAFF
.,.,TRBJ1-5,14,TRBV9,TGTGCCAGCAGCGTAGATTTTGGGAATCAGCCCCAGCATTTT,CASSVDFGNQPQHF
.,few,TRBJ1-5,14,TRBV28,TGTGCCAGCAGTGCCGGACATAGCAATCAGCCCCAGCATTTT,CASSAGHSNQPQHF
.,many,TRBJ1-5,11,TRBV6-2/TRBV6-3,TGTGCCAGCAGTGGACGGGGGGCCCAGCATTTT,CASSGRGAQHF
TRBD1,many,TRBJ1-2,16,TRBV5-5,TGTGCCAGCAGCGCAAATGACAGGGGTACTAACTATGGCTACACCTTC,CASSANDRGTNYGYTF
.,.,TRBJ2-3,13,TRBV27,TGTGCCAGCAGTTTGCTAGTGGCAGATACGCAGTATTTT,CASSLLVADTQYF
.,few,TRBJ1-3,15,TRBV12-5,TGTGCTAGTGGTTTGGTGGGGGGACGGGAAAACACCATATATTTT,CASGLVGGRENTIYF
.,few,TRBJ1-4,15,TRBV3-1,TGTGCCAGCAGCATCGGGACGGGTGCTCACGAAAAACTGTTTTTT,CASSIGTGAHEKLFF
.,.,TRBJ2-3,12,TRBV20-1,TGCAGTGCTAGTGGGAGCACAGATACGCAGTATTTT,CSASGSTDTQYF
TRBD2,.,TRBJ2-6,19,TRBV9,TGTGCCAGCAGCCCGTGGACTAGCGGGGCTTACTCTGGGGCCAACGTCCTGACTTTC,CASSPWTSGAYSGANVLTF
TRBD2,many,TRBJ2-1,17,TRBV6-6,TGTGCCAGCAGACCTACGGGACTACCGAACTCCTACAATGAGCAGTTCTTC,CASRPTGLPNSYNEQFF
.,many,TRBJ2-7,15,TRBV18,TGTGCCAGCTCACCACCGATAGGGCGGAACTACGAGCAGTACTTC,CASSPPIGRNYEQYF
TRBD1,few,TRBJ2-7,15,TRBV11-2,TGTGCCAGCAGCTTAGTCGGACAGGGAACCTACGAGCAGTACTTC,CASSLVGQGTYEQYF
TRBD1,many,TRBJ2-7,14,TRBV6-1,TGTGCCAGCAGTGTTCGGACAGGGGGCAACGAGCAGTACTTC,CASSVRTGGNEQYF
.,.,TRBJ2-2,17,TRBV20-1,TGCAGTGCCCCCGTTGGTGTGGCGGGGATTAACACCGGGGAGCTGTTTTTT,CSAPVGVAGINTGELFF
TRBD1,few,TRBJ2-6,19,TRBV28,TGTGCCAGCAGTTCCCCGGGACAGGAGGACTTCTCTGGGGCCAACGTCCTGACTTTC,CASSSPGQEDFSGANVLTF
TRBD1,.,TRBJ2-3,16,TRBV7-2,TGTGCCAGCAGCTGGGAGGGGACAGGGTTCACAGATACGCAGTATTTT,CASSWEGTGFTDTQYF
TRBD2,few,TRBJ2-1,17,TRBV7-9,TGTGCCAGCAGCCCCAGGACTAGCGGGGGGGCCTGGAATGAGCAGTTCTTC,CASSPRTSGGAWNEQFF
.,few,TRBJ1-5,16,TRBV6-2/TRBV6-3,TGTGCCAGCAGTTCCCTCTACCGGGACAGCAATCAGCCCCAGCATTTT,CASSSLYRDSNQPQHF
.,.,TRBJ2-2,15,TRBV5-1,TGCGCCAGCAGCCCCGTGACAGGCGTCACCGGGGAGCTGTTTTTT,CASSPVTGVTGELFF
TRBD1,.,TRBJ1-6,16,TRBV29-1,TGCAGCGCCCGGAGGCCAGGGTGGGCAGGGGGAGCACCCCTCCACTTT,CSARRPGWAGGAPLHF
.,.,TRBJ2-3,17,TRBV7-3,TGTGCCAGCAGCTCGTCCAGGGGGAGGACCAACACAGATACGCAGTATTTT,CASSSSRGRTNTDTQYF
TRBD2,once,TRBJ2-2,17,TRBV6-6,TGTGCCAGCAGCGCTGGGGGGGGGGATCTCAACACCGGGGAGCTGTTTTTT,CASSAGGGDLNTGELFF
.,many,TRBJ2-5,14,TRBV20-1,TGCAGTGCCGGGCGCGGAGGGTTCCGAGAGACCCAGTACTTC,CSAGRGGFRETQYF
TRBD2,many,TRBJ2-3,14,TRBV29-1,TGCAGCGTTGTAGTAGCGGAGGGAGGGGATACGCAGTATTTT,CSVVVAEGGDTQYF
TRBD2,many,TRBJ2-3,15,TRBV2,TGTGCCAGCAGTGAGACAGCGGGGGGAGTAGATACGCAGTATTTT,CASSETAGGVDTQYF
.,few,TRBJ1-2,13,TRBV20-1,TGCAGTGCTAGAGATCTCTGGGGCAACGGCTACACCTTC,CSARDLWGNGYTF
TRBD2,many,TRBJ2-3,16,TRBV7-9,TGTGCCAGCAGCCAACCGGGGCGGGGGGATACAGATACGCAGTATTTT,CASSQPGRGDTDTQYF